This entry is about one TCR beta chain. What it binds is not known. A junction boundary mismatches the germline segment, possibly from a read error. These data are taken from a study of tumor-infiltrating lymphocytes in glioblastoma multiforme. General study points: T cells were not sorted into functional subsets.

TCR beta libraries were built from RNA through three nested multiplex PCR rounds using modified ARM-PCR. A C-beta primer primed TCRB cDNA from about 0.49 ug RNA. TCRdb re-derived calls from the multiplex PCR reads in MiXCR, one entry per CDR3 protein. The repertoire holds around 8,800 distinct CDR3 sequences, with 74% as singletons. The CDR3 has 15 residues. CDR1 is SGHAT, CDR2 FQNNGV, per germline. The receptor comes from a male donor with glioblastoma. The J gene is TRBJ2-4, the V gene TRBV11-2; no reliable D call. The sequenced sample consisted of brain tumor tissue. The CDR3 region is CTSSLERAAKNIQYF. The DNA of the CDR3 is TGTACCAGCAGCTTAGAACGGGCGGCCAAAAACATTCAGTACTTC.